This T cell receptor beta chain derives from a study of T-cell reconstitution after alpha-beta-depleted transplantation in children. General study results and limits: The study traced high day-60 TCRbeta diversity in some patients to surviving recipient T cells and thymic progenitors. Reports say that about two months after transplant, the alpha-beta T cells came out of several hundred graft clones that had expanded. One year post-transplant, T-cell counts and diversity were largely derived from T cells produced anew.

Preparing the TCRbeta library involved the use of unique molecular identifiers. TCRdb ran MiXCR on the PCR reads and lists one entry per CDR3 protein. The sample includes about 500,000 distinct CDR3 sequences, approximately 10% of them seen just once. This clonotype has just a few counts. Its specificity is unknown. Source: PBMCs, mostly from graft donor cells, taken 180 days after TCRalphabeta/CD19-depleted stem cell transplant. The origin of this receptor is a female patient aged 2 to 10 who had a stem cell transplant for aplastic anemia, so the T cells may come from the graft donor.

CDR3 nucleotide sequence: TGTGCCAGCACCCTTGGCGAAACAGGGTCTGGAGAGACCCAGTACTTC. As protein: CASTLGETGSGETQYF. This chain uses TRBV12-3 or TRBV12-4 with TRBJ2-5; maybe TRBD1 (6 bases). The V end was cut by 7 bases, the J end by 4 bases, with 22 bases between. This CDR3 has 16 amino acids.